This T cell receptor (beta chain) was found in a study of blood T cells in healthy people across ages. Broader study findings: Higher diversity, along with more naive CD4+ cells, distinguished long-lived donors from aged donors.

Sample donors were healthy Caucasian individuals that came from Russia, aged 6 to 90. The study isolated at least 6 million PBMCs from each sample. As concerns this clonotype: Its antigen remains unidentified.

For the second PCR, which ran for 7 to 11 cycles, a sample-barcoded 5' primer and a J-beta primer mix were used. Each cDNA was tagged by a template-switch adaptor containing 12 random nucleotides. TCRdb ran MiXCR on the 5' RACE reads and lists one entry per CDR3 protein. The data contain approximately 800,000 distinct CDR3 sequences, more than 45% of them singletons. The germline CDR1 and CDR2 sequences are DFQATT and SNEGSKA (reference sequence). The CDR3 is 14 amino acids. The V gene lost 2 bases and the J gene lost 2 bases, with 13 bases spanning the gap. The origin of this receptor is a man aged 30 to 39 in good health. The V and J genes are TRBV20-1 and TRBJ2-7, with D possibly being TRBD2 (5 bases). The sequenced material came from blood. CDR3 sequence (DNA): TGCAGTGCTAGAAGCGGACTGGGCACCTACGAGCAGTACTTC. Amino acid sequence: CSARSGLGTYEQYF.